What follows are 7 T cell receptor beta chains derived from one specimen sequenced in a study of regulatory T cells in long-lasting Graves disease. Time point of the sample: newly diagnosed GD, antithyroid drugs for less than 3 months. The TCR library was made from RNA that had been extracted from PBMCs in TRIzol. For TCR beta, libraries came from iRepertoire HTBI primers and Arm-PCR of CDR3 regions. TCRdb independently ran MiXCR on the multiplex PCR reads; one entry per CDR3 protein. The sample consists of 520,000 or so distinct CDR3 sequences, around 12% of them appearing once. These sequences were also reported in another study, on T cells in Graves' hyperthyroidism and ophthalmopathy.

Material: peripheral blood mononuclear cells (PBMCs), obtained at new diagnosis, from a patient treated with antithyroid drugs. These TCRs come from a woman between 25 and 40 years old with Graves disease.

As concerns this clonotype: This may arise from a read error, as a much more abundant clone is one base away. The CDR3 ends on some other residue instead of the conserved phenylalanine or tryptophan, so this is likely a read error. The chain carries TRBV3-1 and TRBJ2-7; no firm D call. The V gene lost 1 base and the J gene lost 2 bases, with 12 bases spanning the gap. The CDR3 length is 15 residues. Per the germline V gene, CDR1 is LGHDT and CDR2 is YNNKEL (reference sequence). CDR3: CASSQAITETYEQYL. DNA of the CDR3: TGTGCCAGCAGCCAAGCCATCACAGAGACCTACGAGCAGTACCTC.

In its sample, this clonotype was seen many times. V is TRBV20-1 and J is TRBJ2-3; 11 bases line up with TRBD2. The CDR3 has 17 amino acids. Germline assignment: CDR1 DFQATT and CDR2 SNEGSKA (reference sequence). With V trimmed by 4 bases and J by 0 bases, 9 bases remained unmatched. The CDR3 bases are TGCAGTGCTATATCTAGCGGGAGGAGAACTAGCACAGATACGCAGTATTTT. Protein sequence: CSAISSGRRTSTDTQYF.

This clonotype was found many times. The genes are TRBV28 and TRBJ1-6; D gene unclear. From germline, CDR1 is MDHEN and CDR2 SYDVKM. This CDR3 has 12 residues. With 8 bases removed from V and 10 bases from J, the gap between germline ends came to 12 bases. The chain's CDR3 is CASGPTRSPLHF. The CDR3 DNA reads TGTGCCAGCGGTCCGACGAGGTCACCCCTCCACTTT.

This clonotype came up many times. The V gene is TRBV6-1, the J gene TRBJ1-1, with TRBD1 as a possible D gene (6 bases). The V and J ends lost 6 bases and 0 bases respectively, with 11 bases between them. The length of the CDR3 is 14 residues. Germline CDR1 and CDR2: MNHNS and SASEGT. The CDR3 loop is CASRDRTMNTEAFF. The DNA of the CDR3 is TGTGCCAGCAGGGACAGAACTATGAACACTGAAGCTTTCTTT.

This clonotype was seen repeatedly, ten times or more. The chain employs TRBV19 and TRBJ1-2; D is unclear. The CDR3 consists of 17 residues. Trimming stripped 5 bases from V and 6 bases from J, with 25 bases between. Looked up from germline, CDR1 is LNHDA and CDR2 is SQIVND (reference sequence). CDR3 DNA sequence: TGTGCCAGTAGTCCATCTGGCTTCACGTCGAGGTTTAATGGCTACACCTTC. Its protein is CASSPSGFTSRFNGYTF.

V usage is TRBV19 and J usage is TRBJ2-7; the D is unclear. The CDR3 loop spans 13 amino acids. The germline CDR1 and CDR2 sequences are LNHDA and SQIVND (reference sequence). V lost 3 bases and J 1 base, leaving 7 bases between the germline ends. CDR3 nucleotides: TGTGCCAGTAGTATCCTCCCTTCCTACGAGCAGTACTTC. Its protein is CASSILPSYEQYF. Supplemented by reference TRBV19 and TRBJ2-7, the full variable domain reads DGGITQSPKYLFRKEGQNVTLSCEQNLNHDAMYWYRQDPGQGLRLIYYSQIVNDFQKGDIAEGYSVSREKKESFPLTVTSAQKNPTAFYLCASSILPSYEQYFGPGTRLTVT.

This clonotype showed up many times. This chain uses TRBV20-1 with TRBJ2-5; TRBD1 matches at 9 bases. The V segment lost 5 bases and the J segment 5 bases; nucleotides outside the gene matches: 12. CDR1 and CDR2 from the germline V gene are DFQATT and SNEGSKA (reference sequence). The CDR3 is made up of 15 amino acids. DNA of the CDR3: TGCAGTGCTGTCCGGGACAGGGTCCGAGGGGAGACCCAGTACTTC. Translating it yields CSAVRDRVRGETQYF.